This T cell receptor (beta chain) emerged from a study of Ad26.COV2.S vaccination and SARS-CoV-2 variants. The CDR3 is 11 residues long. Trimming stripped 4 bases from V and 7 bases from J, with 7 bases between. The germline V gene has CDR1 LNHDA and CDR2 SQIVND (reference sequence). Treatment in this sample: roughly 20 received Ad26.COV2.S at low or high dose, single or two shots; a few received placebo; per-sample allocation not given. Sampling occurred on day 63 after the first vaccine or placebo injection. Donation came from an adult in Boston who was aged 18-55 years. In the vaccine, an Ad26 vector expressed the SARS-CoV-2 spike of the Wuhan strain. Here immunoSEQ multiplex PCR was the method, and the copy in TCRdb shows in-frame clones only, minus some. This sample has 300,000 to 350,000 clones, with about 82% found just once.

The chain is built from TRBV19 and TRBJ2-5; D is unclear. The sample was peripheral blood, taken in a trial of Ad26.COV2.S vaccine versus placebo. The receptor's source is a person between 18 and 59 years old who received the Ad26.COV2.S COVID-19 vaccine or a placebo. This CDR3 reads CASSTVGTQYF. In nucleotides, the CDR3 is TGTGCCAGTAGTACGGTGGGGACCCAGTACTTC.